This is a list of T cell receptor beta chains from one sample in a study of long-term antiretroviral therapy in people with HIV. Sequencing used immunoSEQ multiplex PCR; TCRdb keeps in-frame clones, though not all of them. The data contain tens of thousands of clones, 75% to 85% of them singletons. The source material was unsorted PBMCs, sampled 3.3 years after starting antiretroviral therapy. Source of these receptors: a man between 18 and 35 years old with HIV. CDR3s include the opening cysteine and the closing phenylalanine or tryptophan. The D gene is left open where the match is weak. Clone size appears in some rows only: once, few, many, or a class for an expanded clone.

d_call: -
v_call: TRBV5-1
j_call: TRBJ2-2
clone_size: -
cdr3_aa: CASSLQGTGAGELFF
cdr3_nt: TGCGCCAGCAGCTTACAGGGTACGGGGGCCGGGGAGCTGTTTTTT

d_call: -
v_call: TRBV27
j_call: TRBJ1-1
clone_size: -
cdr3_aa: CASSSTRGTEAFF
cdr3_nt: TGTGCCAGCAGTTCGACCAGGGGCACTGAAGCTTTCTTT

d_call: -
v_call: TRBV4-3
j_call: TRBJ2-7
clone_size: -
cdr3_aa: CASSPDRDISYEQYF
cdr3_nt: TGCGCCAGCAGCCCAGACCGGGACATCTCCTACGAGCAGTACTTC

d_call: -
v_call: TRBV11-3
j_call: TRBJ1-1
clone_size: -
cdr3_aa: CASSLGSHTEAFF
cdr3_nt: TGTGCCAGCAGCTTAGGGTCGCACACTGAAGCTTTCTTT

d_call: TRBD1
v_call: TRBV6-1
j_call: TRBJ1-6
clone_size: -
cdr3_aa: CASSGSGTGYSPLHF
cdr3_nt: TGTGCCAGCAGTGGTTCCGGGACAGGGTATTCACCCCTCCACTTT

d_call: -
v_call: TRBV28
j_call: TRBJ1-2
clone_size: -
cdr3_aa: CASKRPPYGYTF
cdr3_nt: TGTGCCAGCAAGAGACCCCCATATGGCTACACCTTC

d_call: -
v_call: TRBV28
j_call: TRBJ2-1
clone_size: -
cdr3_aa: CASSPQGYNEQFF
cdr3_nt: TGTGCCAGCAGTCCCCAGGGGTACAATGAGCAGTTCTTC

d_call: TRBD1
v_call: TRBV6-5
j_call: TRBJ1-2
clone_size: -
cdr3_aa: CASRHRDRATDTF
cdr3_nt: TGTGCCAGCAGACACCGGGACAGGGCCACCGACACCTTC

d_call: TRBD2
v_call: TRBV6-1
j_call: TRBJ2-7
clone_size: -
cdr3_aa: CASSVGTSGTSISYEQYF
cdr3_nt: TGTGCCAGCAGTGTAGGGACTAGCGGGACCTCAATATCCTACGAGCAGTACTTC

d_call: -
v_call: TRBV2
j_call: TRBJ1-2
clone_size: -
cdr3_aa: CASSGIRVVGGLHGYTF
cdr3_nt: TGTGCCAGCAGTGGGATCAGGGTGGTCGGTGGGTTGCATGGCTACACCTTC

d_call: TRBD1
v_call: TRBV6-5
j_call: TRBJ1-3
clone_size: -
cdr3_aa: CASSWDREGSIYF
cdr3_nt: TGTGCCAGCAGTTGGGACAGGGAGGGCTCCATATATTTT

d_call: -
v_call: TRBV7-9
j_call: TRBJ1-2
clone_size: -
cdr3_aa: CASSLVTDNYGYTF
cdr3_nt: TGTGCCAGCAGCTTAGTAACAGACAACTATGGCTACACCTTC

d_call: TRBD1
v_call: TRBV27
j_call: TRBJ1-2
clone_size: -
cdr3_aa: CASSPTGNYGYTF
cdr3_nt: TGTGCCAGCAGTCCGACAGGGAACTATGGCTACACCTTC

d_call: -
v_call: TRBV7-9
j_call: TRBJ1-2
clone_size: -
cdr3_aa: CASSTLAGEKDYGYTF
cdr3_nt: TGTGCCAGCAGCACGCTGGCGGGGGAGAAAGACTATGGCTACACCTTC

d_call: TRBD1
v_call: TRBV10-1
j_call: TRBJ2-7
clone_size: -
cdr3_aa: CASSEGVGQGHEQYF
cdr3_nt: TGCGCCAGCAGTGAAGGGGTTGGACAGGGTCACGAGCAGTACTTC

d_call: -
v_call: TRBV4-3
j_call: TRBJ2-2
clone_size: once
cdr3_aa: CASSRPGTMNTGELFF
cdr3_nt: TGCGCCAGCAGCCGACCGGGGACAATGAACACCGGGGAGCTGTTTTTT

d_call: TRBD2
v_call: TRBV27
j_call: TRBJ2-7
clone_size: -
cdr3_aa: CASSFVSLAGGNEQYF
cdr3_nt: TGTGCCAGCAGTTTTGTTTCCCTAGCGGGAGGGAACGAGCAGTACTTC